The 10 T cell receptor beta chains in this list originate from one sample, sequenced in a study of T cell responses to AZD1222 COVID-19 vaccine. Assay used: immunoSEQ multiplex PCR; TCRdb lists only in-frame clones, some missing. Among some 150,000 clones listed, roughly 90% were seen once. Sequenced here: peripheral blood, sampled 28 days after the second AZD1222 dose. The receptors were sampled from an adult who received the AZD1222 COVID-19 vaccine.

The count of this clone is one. The gene calls are TRBV5-1 and TRBJ1-2, with TRBD1 as a possible D gene (6 bases). This CDR3 has 15 residues. CDR1 is SGHRS, CDR2 YFSETQ, per germline. V was pared by 0 bases and J by 7 bases, with 16 bases between. In DNA form, the CDR3 reads TGCGCCAGCAGCTTGGATAATCGGGGGGCTGGTGGCTACACCTTC. Its translation is CASSLDNRGAGGYTF.

The chain has TRBV28 and TRBJ2-1, with D unclear. The germline V gene encodes CDR1 MDHEN and CDR2 SYDVKM. The ends were cut back, 0 bases at V and 2 bases at J, with 5 bases in the middle. CDR3 length: 14 amino acids. The CDR3 sequence is CASSLWGPYNEQFF. The DNA of the CDR3 is TGTGCCAGCAGTTTATGGGGCCCCTACAATGAGCAGTTCTTC. The full variable domain, with the rest looked up from reference TRBV28 and TRBJ2-1, is DVKVTQSSRYLVKRTGEKVFLECVQDMDHENMFWYRQDPGLGLRLIYFSYDVKMKEKGDIPEGYSVSREKKERFSLILESASTNQTSMYLCASSLWGPYNEQFFGPGTRLTVL.

This chain joins TRBV13 and TRBJ1-2; 10 bases agree with TRBD1. The V segment lost 3 bases and the J segment 3 bases; nucleotides outside the gene matches: 16. CDR1 and CDR2 from the germline V gene are PRHDT and FYEKMQ (reference sequence). The length of the CDR3 is 19 residues. CDR3 sequence: CASSFPPVGTGEFHYGYTF. CDR3 DNA sequence: TGTGCCAGCAGCTTTCCTCCCGTCGGGACAGGGGAGTTTCACTATGGCTACACCTTC.

The V gene is TRBV4-2, the J gene TRBJ2-3; 9 bases map to TRBD2. The ends lost 0 bases at V and 3 bases at J; junction bases unmatched: 4. This CDR3 spans 16 amino acids. Germline CDR1 is LGHNA and CDR2 is YNFKEQ. The DNA of the CDR3 is TGTGCCAGCAGCCAAGATGGGCTAGCGGGGACAGATACGCAGTATTTT. As protein: CASSQDGLAGTDTQYF.

The J gene is TRBJ1-1, the V gene TRBV5-4; D might be TRBD1 (5 bases). The CDR3 extends over 16 amino acids. Germline assignment: CDR1 SGHNT and CDR2 YYREEE (reference sequence). V dropped 4 bases and J dropped 7 bases, with 23 bases sitting between them. CDR3 coding DNA: TGTGCCAGCAGCACCACTAGCGGGGGATGGGGCAGTGAAGCTTTCTTT. Translating it yields CASSTTSGGWGSEAFF.

A word on this clone: The same CDR3 also results from other DNA sequences found in this sample. The chain carries TRBV5-1 and TRBJ2-5; D is ambiguous. The CDR3 is 12 amino acids. From germline, CDR1 is SGHRS and CDR2 YFSETQ. The V and J ends lost 0 bases and 0 bases respectively, with 0 bases between them. Written as DNA, the CDR3 is TGCGCCAGCAGCTTGGACCAAGAGACCCAGTACTTC. This gives the protein CASSLDQETQYF.

This clone occurred once. V and J are TRBV10-3 and TRBJ1-1; tentatively, D is TRBD1 (5 bases). The CDR3 runs to 13 residues. Trimming removed 11 bases from V and 0 bases from J, with 13 bases in between. The germline gives CDR1 ENHRY, CDR2 SYGVKD. The CDR3 loop is CAARAGVNTEAFF. For the CDR3, the DNA is TGTGCCGCCAGGGCAGGTGTGAACACTGAAGCTTTCTTT.

This chain links TRBV30 with TRBJ1-5, with TRBD1 identical over 7 bases. Germline CDR1 reads GTSNPN; CDR2 reads SVGIG (reference sequence). V was pared by 0 bases and J by 6 bases, with 5 bases of the junction left unmatched. The CDR3 totals 14 residues. The CDR3 loop is CAWSVPGGGQPQHF. CDR3 DNA sequence: TGTGCCTGGAGTGTACCAGGGGGGGGTCAGCCCCAGCATTTT.

The chain carries TRBV20-1 and TRBJ1-1, with D perhaps TRBD1 (6 bases). Looked up from germline, CDR1 is DFQATT and CDR2 is SNEGSKA (reference sequence). The CDR3 is 11 amino acids. With 2 bases removed from V and 8 bases from J, the gap between germline ends came to 9 bases. The CDR3 region has the DNA TGCAGTGCTAGACCTGACAGGGAAGCTTTCTTT. Translating gives CSARPDREAFF.

The rearrangement uses TRBV10-3 and TRBJ2-2; D is undetermined. The V gene's germline CDR1 is ENHRY and CDR2 SYGVKD. The CDR3 contains 13 residues. V lost 6 bases and J 0 bases, leaving 5 bases between the germline ends. CDR3 coding DNA: TGTGCCATCAGCCTCGCGAACACCGGGGAGCTGTTTTTT. The encoded protein is CAISLANTGELFF.